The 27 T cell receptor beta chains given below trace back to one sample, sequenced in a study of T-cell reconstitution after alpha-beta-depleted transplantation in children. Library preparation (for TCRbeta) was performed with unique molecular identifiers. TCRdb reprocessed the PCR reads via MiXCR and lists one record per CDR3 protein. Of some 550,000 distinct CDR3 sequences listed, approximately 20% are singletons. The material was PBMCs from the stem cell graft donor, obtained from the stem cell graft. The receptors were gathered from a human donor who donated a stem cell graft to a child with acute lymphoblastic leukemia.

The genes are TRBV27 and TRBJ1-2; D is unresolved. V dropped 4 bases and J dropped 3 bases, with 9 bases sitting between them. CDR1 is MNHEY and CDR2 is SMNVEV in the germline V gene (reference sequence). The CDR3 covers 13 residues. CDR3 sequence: CASSSVGDYGYTF. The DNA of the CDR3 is TGTGCCAGCAGTTCCGTAGGAGACTATGGCTACACCTTC.

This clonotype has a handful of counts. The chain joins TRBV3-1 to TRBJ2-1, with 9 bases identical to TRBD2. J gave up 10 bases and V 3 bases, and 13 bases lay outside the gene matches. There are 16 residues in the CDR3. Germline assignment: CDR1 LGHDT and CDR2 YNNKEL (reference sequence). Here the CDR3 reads CASSHASGSGRSEQFF. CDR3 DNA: TGTGCCAGCAGCCACGCTTCGGGTAGCGGGAGATCAGAGCAGTTCTTC.

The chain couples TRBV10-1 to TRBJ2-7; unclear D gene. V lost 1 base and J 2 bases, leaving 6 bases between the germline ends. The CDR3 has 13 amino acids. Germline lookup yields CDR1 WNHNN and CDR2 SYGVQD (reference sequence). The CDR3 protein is CASSEYITYEQYF. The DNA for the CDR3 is TGCGCCAGCAGTGAGTACATAACCTACGAGCAGTACTTC.

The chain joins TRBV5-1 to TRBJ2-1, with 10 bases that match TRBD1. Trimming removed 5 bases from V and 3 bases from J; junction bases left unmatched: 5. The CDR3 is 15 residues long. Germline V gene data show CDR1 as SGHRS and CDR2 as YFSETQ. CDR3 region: CASRWGQGLYNEQFF. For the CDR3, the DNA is TGCGCCAGCAGGTGGGGACAGGGGCTCTACAATGAGCAGTTCTTC.

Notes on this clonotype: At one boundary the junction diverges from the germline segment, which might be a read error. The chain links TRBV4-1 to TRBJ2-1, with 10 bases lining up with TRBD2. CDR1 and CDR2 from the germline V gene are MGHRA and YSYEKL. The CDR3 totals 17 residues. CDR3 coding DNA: TGCGCCAGCAGTCAAGGGGCTAGCGGGGGCTCCTACAATGAGCAGTTCTTC. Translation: CASSQGASGGSYNEQFF.

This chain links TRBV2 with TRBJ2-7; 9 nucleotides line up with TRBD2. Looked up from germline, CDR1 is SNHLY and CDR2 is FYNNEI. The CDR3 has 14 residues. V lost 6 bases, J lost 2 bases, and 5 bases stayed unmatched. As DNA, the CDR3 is TGTGCCAGCAGGATGACTAGCGGAACCTACGAGCAGTACTTC. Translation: CASRMTSGTYEQYF.

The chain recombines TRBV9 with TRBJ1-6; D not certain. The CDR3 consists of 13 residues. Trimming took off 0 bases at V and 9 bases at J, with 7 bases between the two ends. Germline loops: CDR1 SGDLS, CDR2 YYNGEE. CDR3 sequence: CASSVGLGSPLHF. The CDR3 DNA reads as TGTGCCAGCAGCGTAGGCCTGGGTTCACCCCTCCACTTT. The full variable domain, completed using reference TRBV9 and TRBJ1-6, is DSGVTQTPKHLITATGQRVTLRCSPRSGDLSVYWYQQSLDQGLQFLIQYYNGEERAKGNILERFSAQQFPDLHSELNLSSLELGDSALYFCASSVGLGSPLHFGNGTRLTVT.

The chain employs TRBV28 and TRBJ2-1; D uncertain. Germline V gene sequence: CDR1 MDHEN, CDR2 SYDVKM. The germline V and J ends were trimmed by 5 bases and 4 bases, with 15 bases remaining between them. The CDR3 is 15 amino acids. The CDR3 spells CASSPPDGPYNEQFF. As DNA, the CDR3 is TGTGCCAGCAGTCCACCGGACGGGCCTTACAATGAGCAGTTCTTC. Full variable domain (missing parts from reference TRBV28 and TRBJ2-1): DVKVTQSSRYLVKRTGEKVFLECVQDMDHENMFWYRQDPGLGLRLIYFSYDVKMKEKGDIPEGYSVSREKKERFSLILESASTNQTSMYLCASSPPDGPYNEQFFGPGTRLTVL.

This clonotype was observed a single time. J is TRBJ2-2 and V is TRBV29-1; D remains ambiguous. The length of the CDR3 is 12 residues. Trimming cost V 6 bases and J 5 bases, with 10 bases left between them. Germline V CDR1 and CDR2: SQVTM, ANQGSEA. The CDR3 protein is CSVGRGTGELFF. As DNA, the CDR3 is TGCAGCGTCGGTCGTGGGACCGGGGAGCTGTTTTTT.

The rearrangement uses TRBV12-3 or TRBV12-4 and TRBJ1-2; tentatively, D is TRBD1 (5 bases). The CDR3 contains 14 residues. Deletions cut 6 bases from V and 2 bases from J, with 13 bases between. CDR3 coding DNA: TGTGCCAGCAGCCCAGGGAATTTAAACTATGGCTACACCTTC. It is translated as CASSPGNLNYGYTF.

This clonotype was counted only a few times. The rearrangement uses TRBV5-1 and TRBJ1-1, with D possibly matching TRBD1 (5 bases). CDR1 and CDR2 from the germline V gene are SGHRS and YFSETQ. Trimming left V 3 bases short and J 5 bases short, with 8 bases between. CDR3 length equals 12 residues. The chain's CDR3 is CASSWEGTEAFF. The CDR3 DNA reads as TGCGCCAGCAGCTGGGAGGGGACTGAAGCTTTCTTT.

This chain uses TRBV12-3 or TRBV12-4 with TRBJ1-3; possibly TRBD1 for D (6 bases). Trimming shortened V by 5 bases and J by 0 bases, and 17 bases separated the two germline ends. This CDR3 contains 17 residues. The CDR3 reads CASSPRMGGLSGNTIYF. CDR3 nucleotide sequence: TGTGCCAGCAGTCCACGTATGGGGGGGCTCTCTGGAAACACCATATATTTT.

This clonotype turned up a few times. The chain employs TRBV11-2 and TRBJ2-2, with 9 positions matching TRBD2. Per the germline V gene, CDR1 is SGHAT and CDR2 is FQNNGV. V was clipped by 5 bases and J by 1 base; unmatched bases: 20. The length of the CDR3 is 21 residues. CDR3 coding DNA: TGTGCCAGCAGCGCGTCAGGGTGGGGTACGCCTAGCGGGAAGAACACCGGGGAGCTGTTTTTT. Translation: CASSASGWGTPSGKNTGELFF.

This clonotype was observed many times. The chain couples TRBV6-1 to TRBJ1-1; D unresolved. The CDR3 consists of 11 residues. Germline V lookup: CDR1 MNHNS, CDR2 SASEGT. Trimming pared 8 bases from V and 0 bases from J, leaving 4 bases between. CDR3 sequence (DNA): TGTGCCAGCCGCCTGAACACTGAAGCTTTCTTT. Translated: CASRLNTEAFF.

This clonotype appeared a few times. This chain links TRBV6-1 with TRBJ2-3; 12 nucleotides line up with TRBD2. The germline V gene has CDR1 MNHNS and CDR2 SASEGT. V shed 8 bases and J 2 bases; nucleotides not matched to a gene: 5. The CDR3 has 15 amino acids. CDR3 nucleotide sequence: TGTGCCAGCCGAACTAGCGGGAGGTTCACAGATACGCAGTATTTT. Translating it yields CASRTSGRFTDTQYF.

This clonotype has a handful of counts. As DNA, the CDR3 is TGTGCCAGCAGCTTAGTAGTTCGAGCAGGTTCCTACGAGCAGTACTTC. Protein: CASSLVVRAGSYEQYF. The chain joins TRBV7-9 to TRBJ2-7; D not certain. V lost 1 base and J lost 1, with 14 bases in between. CDR1 is SEHNR and CDR2 is FQNEAQ in the germline V gene (reference sequence). The CDR3 loop spans 16 amino acids.

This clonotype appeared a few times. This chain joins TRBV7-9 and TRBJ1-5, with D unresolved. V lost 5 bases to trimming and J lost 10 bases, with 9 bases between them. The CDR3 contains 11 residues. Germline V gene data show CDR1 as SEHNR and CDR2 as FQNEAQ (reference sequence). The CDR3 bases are TGTGCCAGCAGCGGTATGGGCCCCCAGCATTTT. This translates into CASSGMGPQHF.

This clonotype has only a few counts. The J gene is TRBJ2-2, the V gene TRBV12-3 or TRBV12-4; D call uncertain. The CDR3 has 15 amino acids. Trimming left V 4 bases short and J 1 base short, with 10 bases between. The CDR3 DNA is TGTGCCAGCAGTTGGGCCACCGGGAACACCGGGGAGCTGTTTTTT. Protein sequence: CASSWATGNTGELFF.

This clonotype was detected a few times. CDR3 nucleotides: TGTGCCAGCAAATCCCTGGACAGGGGCTACAATGAGCAGTTCTTC. Translating gives CASKSLDRGYNEQFF. V is TRBV6-1 and J is TRBJ2-1; TRBD1 matches at 9 bases. The CDR3 extends over 15 amino acids. Germline V gene sequence: CDR1 MNHNS, CDR2 SASEGT. V shed 7 bases, J shed 3 bases, and the junction held 7 bases outside the gene matches.

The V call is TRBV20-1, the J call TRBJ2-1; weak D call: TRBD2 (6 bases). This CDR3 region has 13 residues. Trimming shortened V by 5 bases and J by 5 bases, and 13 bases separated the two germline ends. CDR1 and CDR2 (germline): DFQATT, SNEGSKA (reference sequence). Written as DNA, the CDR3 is TGCAGTGCTCTCTGGGCGGGAAACAATGAGCAGTTCTTC. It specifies CSALWAGNNEQFF.

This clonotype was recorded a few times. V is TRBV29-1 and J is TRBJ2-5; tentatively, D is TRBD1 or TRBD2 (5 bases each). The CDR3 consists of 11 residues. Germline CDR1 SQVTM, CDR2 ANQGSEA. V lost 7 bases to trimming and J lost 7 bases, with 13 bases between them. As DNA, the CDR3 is TGCAGCGGGGACCGTGGGGGGACCCAGTACTTC. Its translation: CSGDRGGTQYF.

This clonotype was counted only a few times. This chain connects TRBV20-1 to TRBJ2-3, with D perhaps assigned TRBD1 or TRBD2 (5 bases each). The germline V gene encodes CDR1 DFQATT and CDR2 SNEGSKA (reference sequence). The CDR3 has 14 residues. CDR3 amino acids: CSPSGSGQADTQYF. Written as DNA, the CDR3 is TGCAGCCCATCGGGATCTGGACAAGCAGATACGCAGTATTTT.

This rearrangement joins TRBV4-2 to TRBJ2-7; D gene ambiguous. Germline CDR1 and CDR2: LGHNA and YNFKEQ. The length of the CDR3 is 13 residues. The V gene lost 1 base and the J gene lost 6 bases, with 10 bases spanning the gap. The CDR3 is CASSQVPGGEQYF. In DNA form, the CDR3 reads TGTGCCAGCAGCCAAGTCCCAGGCGGCGAGCAGTACTTC.

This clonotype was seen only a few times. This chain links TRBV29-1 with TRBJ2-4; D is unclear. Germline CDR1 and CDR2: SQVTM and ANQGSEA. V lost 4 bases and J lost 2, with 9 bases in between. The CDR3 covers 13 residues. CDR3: CSVVSMPKNIQYF. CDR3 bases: TGCAGCGTTGTAAGCATGCCCAAAAACATTCAGTACTTC.

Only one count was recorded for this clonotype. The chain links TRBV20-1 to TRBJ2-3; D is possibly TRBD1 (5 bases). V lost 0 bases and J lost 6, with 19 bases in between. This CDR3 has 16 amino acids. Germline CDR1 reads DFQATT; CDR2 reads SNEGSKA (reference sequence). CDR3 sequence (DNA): TGCAGTGCTAGAGATCACCAGGGCAGTACAGTGGATACGCAGTATTTT. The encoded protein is CSARDHQGSTVDTQYF.

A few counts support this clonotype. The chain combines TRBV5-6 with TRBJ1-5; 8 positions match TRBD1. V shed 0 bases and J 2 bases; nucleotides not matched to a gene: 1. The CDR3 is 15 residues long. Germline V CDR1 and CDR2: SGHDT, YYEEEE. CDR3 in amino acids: CASSLAGQGNQPQHF. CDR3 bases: TGTGCCAGCAGCTTGGCGGGACAGGGCAATCAGCCCCAGCATTTT.

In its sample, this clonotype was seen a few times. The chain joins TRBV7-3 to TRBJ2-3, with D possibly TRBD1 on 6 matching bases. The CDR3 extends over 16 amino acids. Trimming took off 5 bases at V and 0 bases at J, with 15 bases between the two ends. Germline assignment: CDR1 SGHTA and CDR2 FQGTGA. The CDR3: CASSVDGQTSTDTQYF. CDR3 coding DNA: TGTGCCAGCAGCGTGGACGGACAGACTAGCACAGATACGCAGTATTTT.